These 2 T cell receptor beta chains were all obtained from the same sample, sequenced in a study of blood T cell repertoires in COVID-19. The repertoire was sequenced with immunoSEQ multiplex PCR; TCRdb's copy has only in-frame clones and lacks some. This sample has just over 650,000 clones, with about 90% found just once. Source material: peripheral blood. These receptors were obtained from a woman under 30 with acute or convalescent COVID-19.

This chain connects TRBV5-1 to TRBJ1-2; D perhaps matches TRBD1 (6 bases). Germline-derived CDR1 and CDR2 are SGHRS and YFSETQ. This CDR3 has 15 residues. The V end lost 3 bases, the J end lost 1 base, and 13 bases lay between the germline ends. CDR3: CASSYQGSINYGYTF. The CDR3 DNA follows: TGCGCCAGCAGCTACCAGGGGTCCATTAACTATGGCTACACCTTC.

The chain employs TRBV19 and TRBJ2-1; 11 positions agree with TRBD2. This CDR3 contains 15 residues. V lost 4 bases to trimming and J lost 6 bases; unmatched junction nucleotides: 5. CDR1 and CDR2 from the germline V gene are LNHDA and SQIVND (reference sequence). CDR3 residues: CASSTGTSGGNEQFF. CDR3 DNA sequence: TGTGCCAGTAGTACCGGGACTAGCGGAGGCAATGAGCAGTTCTTC.